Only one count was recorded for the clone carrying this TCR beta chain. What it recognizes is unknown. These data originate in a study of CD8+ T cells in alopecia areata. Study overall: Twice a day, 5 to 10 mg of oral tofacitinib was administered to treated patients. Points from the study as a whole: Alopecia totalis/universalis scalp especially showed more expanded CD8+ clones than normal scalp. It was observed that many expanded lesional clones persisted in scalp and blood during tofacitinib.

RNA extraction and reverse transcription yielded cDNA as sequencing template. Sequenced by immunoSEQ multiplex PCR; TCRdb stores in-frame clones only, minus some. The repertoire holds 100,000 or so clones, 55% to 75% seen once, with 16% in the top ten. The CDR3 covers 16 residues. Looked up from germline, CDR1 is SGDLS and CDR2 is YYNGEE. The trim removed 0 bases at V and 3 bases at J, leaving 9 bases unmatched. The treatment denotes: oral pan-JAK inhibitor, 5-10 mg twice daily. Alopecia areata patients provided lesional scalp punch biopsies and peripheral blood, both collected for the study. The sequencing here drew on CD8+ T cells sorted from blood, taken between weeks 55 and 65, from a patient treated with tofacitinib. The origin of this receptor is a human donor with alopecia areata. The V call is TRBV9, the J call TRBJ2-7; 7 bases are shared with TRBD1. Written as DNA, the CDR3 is TGTGCCAGCAGCGTAGACCCCGGGACAGCGTTCTACGAGCAGTACTTC. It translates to CASSVDPGTAFYEQYF.